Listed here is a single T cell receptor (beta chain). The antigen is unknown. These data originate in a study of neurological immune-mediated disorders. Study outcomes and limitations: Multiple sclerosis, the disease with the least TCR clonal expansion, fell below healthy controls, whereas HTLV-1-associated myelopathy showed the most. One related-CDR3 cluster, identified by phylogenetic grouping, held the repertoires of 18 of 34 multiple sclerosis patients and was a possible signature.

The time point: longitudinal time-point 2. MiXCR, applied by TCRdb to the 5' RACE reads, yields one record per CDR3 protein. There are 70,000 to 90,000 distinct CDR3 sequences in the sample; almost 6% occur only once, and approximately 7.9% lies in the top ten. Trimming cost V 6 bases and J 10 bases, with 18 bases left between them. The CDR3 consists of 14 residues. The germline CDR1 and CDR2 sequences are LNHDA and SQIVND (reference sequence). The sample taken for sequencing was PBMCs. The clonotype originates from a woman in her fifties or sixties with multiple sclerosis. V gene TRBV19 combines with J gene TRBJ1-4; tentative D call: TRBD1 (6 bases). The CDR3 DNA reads TGTGCCAGTAGAGACGGGACACCGGGGGGAAAACTGTTTTTT. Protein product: CASRDGTPGGKLFF.